This T cell receptor beta chain was observed in a study of shared clonotypes between healthy human individuals. General study points: With a handful of donors compared, 4% to 5.5% of naive CD4 clonotypes were shared.

In the authors' workflow: Junction-only immunoSEQ data arrived without quality scores, meaning filtering differed. Clones were sequenced by immunoSEQ multiplex PCR, and TCRdb holds only the in-frame ones, with some missing. V, J and clone size were drawn from that table, and D and trimming were deduced from the DNA. Of 1.6 million or so clones in the sample, over 95% were seen once. With respect to this clone: The target antigen is unknown.

This sequence originates from a man aged 25 to 40 in good health. The sample consisted of naive CD4+ T cells sorted from blood. Subset described: CD45RA+ positively selected.

The CDR3 region is CASGGGRNQPQHF. In DNA form, the CDR3 reads TGTGCTAGTGGTGGGGGAAGGAATCAGCCCCAGCATTTT. This chain connects TRBV12-5 to TRBJ1-5, with D perhaps TRBD1 (5 bases). V was trimmed by 5 bases and J by 4 bases, leaving 9 bases between them. Germline V CDR1 and CDR2: LGHNT, FRNRAP. The CDR3 consists of 13 residues.